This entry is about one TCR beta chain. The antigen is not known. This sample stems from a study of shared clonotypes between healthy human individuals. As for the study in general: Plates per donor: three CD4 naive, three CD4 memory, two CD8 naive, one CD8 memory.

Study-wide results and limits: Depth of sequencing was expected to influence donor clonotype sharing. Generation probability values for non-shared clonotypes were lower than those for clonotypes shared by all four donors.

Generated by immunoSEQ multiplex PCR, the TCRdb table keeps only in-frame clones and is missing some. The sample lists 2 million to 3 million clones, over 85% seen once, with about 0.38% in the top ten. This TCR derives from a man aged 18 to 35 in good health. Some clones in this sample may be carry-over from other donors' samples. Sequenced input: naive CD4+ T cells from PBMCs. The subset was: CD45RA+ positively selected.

Here the CDR3 DNA reads TGTGCCAGCAGTCCCACCCCTCCATCGGGGCTACCTAAAGAGACCCAGTACTTC. Amino acids: CASSPTPPSGLPKETQYF. This chain uses TRBV27 with TRBJ2-5, with D perhaps TRBD1 or TRBD2 (5 bases each). CDR1 and CDR2 from the germline V gene are MNHEY and SMNVEV (reference sequence). With 5 bases removed from V and 3 bases from J, the gap between germline ends came to 25 bases. The CDR3 has 18 residues.